These T cell receptor beta chains were read from a single sample in a study of beta chain features in type 1 diabetes. Sequencing was performed with immunoSEQ multiplex PCR; in TCRdb, only in-frame clones are kept and a portion is missing. The sample gives 350,000 to 450,000 clones, less than 15% of which show up once; more than 0.015% is in the top ten. The specimen sequenced was naive CD4+ T cells from blood. The receptors shown here come from a woman younger than 35 in good health. The CDR3 runs from the conserved cysteine through the conserved F or W. The D gene is left open where the match is weak. Expanded clones get a size class; other rows say once, few or many, or leave the size out.

d_call,clone_size,v_call,j_call,cdr3_aa,cdr3_nt
TRBD1,.,TRBV2,TRBJ2-2,CASRTTGVNTGELFF,TGTGCCAGCAGGACGACAGGGGTAAACACCGGGGAGCTGTTTTTT
.,few,TRBV6-6,TRBJ1-4,CAGGSANEKLFF,TGTGCCGGGGGCAGCGCTAATGAAAAACTGTTTTTT
TRBD1,.,TRBV30,TRBJ1-5,CAWSLGGYGTAHSNQPQHF,TGTGCCTGGAGTCTAGGAGGTTACGGGACAGCGCATAGCAATCAGCCCCAGCATTTT
TRBD1,.,TRBV7-9,TRBJ2-6,CASGTAPSGANVLTF,TGTGCCAGCGGGACAGCTCCCTCTGGGGCCAACGTCCTGACTTTC
TRBD1,.,TRBV7-8,TRBJ2-5,CASSPDRGETQYF,TGTGCCAGCAGCCCGGACAGGGGAGAGACCCAGTACTTC
.,.,TRBV19,TRBJ2-5,CASNAAYQETQYF,TGTGCCAGTAACGCGGCGTACCAAGAGACCCAGTACTTC
TRBD1,.,TRBV9,TRBJ1-4,CASSPGGTNEKLFF,TGTGCCAGCAGCCCAGGGGGCACTAATGAAAAACTGTTTTTT
TRBD1,.,TRBV27,TRBJ1-1,CASSPRGIDTEAFF,TGTGCCAGCAGCCCCAGGGGGATTGACACTGAAGCTTTCTTT
TRBD2,.,TRBV5-1,TRBJ2-5,CASSPPGLAGGAETQYF,TGCGCCAGCAGCCCACCGGGACTAGCGGGAGGGGCAGAGACCCAGTACTTC
.,.,TRBV29-1,TRBJ1-2,CSARTESYGYTF,TGCAGCGCCCGGACAGAATCCTATGGCTACACCTTC
.,few,TRBV5-1,TRBJ1-2,CASSPGLLEGGYTF,TGCGCCAGCAGCCCCGGACTGCTAGAGGGCGGCTACACCTTC
.,few,TRBV18,TRBJ2-5,CASSRGQWETQYF,TGTGCCAGCTCACGCGGACAGTGGGAGACCCAGTACTTC
.,.,TRBV28,TRBJ2-7,CASSPSPRSYEQYF,TGTGCCAGCAGTCCCTCCCCCAGGTCCTACGAGCAGTACTTC
TRBD1,.,TRBV5-4,TRBJ1-1,CASIDLGQGNTEAFF,TGTGCCAGCATCGATTTGGGACAGGGGAACACTGAAGCTTTCTTT
.,.,TRBV7-9,TRBJ2-1,CASSSGVVGYNEQFF,TGTGCCAGCAGCTCAGGGGTGGTGGGGTACAATGAGCAGTTCTTC
TRBD1,few,TRBV27,TRBJ2-7,CASSLNRGNEQYF,TGTGCCAGCAGTCTTAACAGGGGTAACGAGCAGTACTTC
TRBD2,.,TRBV6-5,TRBJ2-1,CASSKAGVVEQFF,TGTGCCAGCAGTAAAGCGGGAGTTGTTGAGCAGTTCTTC
TRBD1,.,TRBV29-1,TRBJ1-1,CSVADRDNAEAFF,TGCAGCGTTGCGGACAGGGACAACGCTGAAGCTTTCTTT
TRBD1,.,TRBV6-5,TRBJ1-1,CASSYATGRTEAFF,TGTGCCAGCAGTTACGCGACAGGGCGCACTGAAGCTTTCTTT
.,.,TRBV30,TRBJ1-2,CAWNLRGGLGYTF,TGTGCCTGGAATCTGAGGGGGGGGCTTGGCTACACCTTC
.,.,TRBV15,TRBJ1-4,CATSMRVNEKLFF,TGTGCCACCAGCATGCGGGTTAATGAAAAACTGTTTTTT
.,.,TRBV14,TRBJ2-1,CASSPRIRHREQFF,TGTGCCAGCAGCCCTCGGATCAGACATCGTGAGCAGTTCTTC
.,few,TRBV10-3,TRBJ2-7,CAIRDGRGDYEQYF,TGTGCCATCAGGGACGGGAGAGGGGACTACGAGCAGTACTTC
.,few,TRBV10-3,TRBJ2-7,CAISESRDEQYF,TGTGCCATCAGTGAGTCCAGGGACGAGCAGTACTTC
.,.,TRBV30,TRBJ2-7,CAWAGQNLREQYF,TGTGCCTGGGCGGGCCAGAACTTACGCGAGCAGTACTTC
.,few,TRBV7-2,TRBJ2-5,CASSLEGGETQYF,TGTGCCAGCAGCTTAGAGGGCGGGGAGACCCAGTACTTC
.,.,TRBV4-3,TRBJ2-7,CASSPQQGRPYEQYF,TGCGCCAGCAGCCCACAACAGGGTAGGCCCTACGAGCAGTACTTC
TRBD1,few,TRBV10-3,TRBJ2-5,CAIQGVEETQYF,TGTGCCATACAGGGGGTAGAAGAGACCCAGTACTTC
TRBD2,.,TRBV19,TRBJ2-5,CASSMSSGRVETQYF,TGTGCCAGTAGTATGAGTAGCGGGCGGGTAGAGACCCAGTACTTC
.,few,TRBV4-2,TRBJ2-3,CASSQAGTSTDTQYF,TGTGCCAGCAGCCAAGCCGGGACAAGCACAGATACGCAGTATTTT
TRBD1,.,TRBV29-1,TRBJ1-1,CSVARGTGAWEEAFF,TGCAGCGTTGCTCGTGGGACAGGCGCTTGGGAGGAAGCTTTCTTT
.,few,TRBV2,TRBJ2-1,CASSEVSSYNEQFF,TGTGCCAGCAGTGAAGTGAGCTCCTACAATGAGCAGTTCTTC
.,.,TRBV5-1,TRBJ1-1,CASSLVSQNTEAFF,TGCGCCAGCAGCTTGGTCTCACAGAACACTGAAGCTTTCTTT
TRBD1,few,TRBV4-3,TRBJ1-1,CASSIYRGGEAFF,TGCGCCAGCAGCATTTACAGGGGCGGTGAAGCTTTCTTT
.,few,TRBV2,TRBJ2-4,CASSLNRIAKNIQYF,TGTGCCAGCAGTCTAAACAGGATAGCCAAAAACATTCAGTACTTC
.,few,TRBV9,TRBJ2-7,CASSTQDYEQYF,TGTGCCAGCAGCACACAAGACTACGAGCAGTACTTC
.,few,TRBV7-2,TRBJ2-7,CASSSLKVDWLGEQYF,TGTGCCAGCAGCTCGCTCAAGGTCGACTGGCTTGGCGAGCAGTACTTC
TRBD1,.,TRBV27,TRBJ1-2,CASSLQDRVSTF,TGTGCCAGCAGTTTACAGGACAGGGTTTCCACCTTC
.,few,TRBV5-4,TRBJ2-2,CASRLLQGASNTGELFF,TGTGCCAGCAGACTCCTTCAGGGCGCCTCGAACACCGGGGAGCTGTTTTTT